This TCR beta chain was recorded in a study of blood T cell repertoires in COVID-19. Some clones are missing from TCRdb's copy, which holds only in-frame ones; the method was immunoSEQ multiplex PCR. This table has approximately 200,000 clones, approximately 83% appearing once. Germline assignment: CDR1 SGHRS and CDR2 YFSETQ. This CDR3 spans 16 amino acids. The ends lost 6 bases at V and 9 bases at J; junction bases unmatched: 9. Sequenced input: peripheral blood. The chain recombines TRBV5-1 with TRBJ2-1; 16 nucleotides align to TRBD2. The TCR sequence derives from a man aged 55 to 70 with acute or convalescent COVID-19. The CDR3 reads CASTNKGLAGGSEQFF. As DNA, the CDR3 is TGCGCCAGCACAAATAAGGGACTAGCGGGAGGGAGTGAGCAGTTCTTC. The entire variable domain, with the rest obtained from reference TRBV5-1 and TRBJ2-1, is as follows: KAGVTQTPRYLIKTRGQQVTLSCSPISGHRSVSWYQQTPGQGLQFLFEYFSETQRNKGNFPGRFSGRQFSNSRSEMNVSTLELGDSALYLCASTNKGLAGGSEQFFGPGTRLTVL.